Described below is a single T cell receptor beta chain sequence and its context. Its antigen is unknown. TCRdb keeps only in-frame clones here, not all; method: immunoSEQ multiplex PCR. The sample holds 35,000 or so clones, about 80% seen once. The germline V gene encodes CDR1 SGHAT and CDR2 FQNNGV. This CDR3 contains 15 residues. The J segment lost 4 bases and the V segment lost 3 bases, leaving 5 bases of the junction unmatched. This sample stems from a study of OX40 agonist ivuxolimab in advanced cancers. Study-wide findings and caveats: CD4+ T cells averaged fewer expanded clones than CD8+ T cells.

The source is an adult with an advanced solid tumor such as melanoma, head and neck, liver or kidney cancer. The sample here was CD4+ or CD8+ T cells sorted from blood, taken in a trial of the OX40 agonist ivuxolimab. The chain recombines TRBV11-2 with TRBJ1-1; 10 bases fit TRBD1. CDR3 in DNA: TGTGCCAGCAGCTTCCGACAGGGGGCGGGCACTGAAGCTTTCTTT. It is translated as CASSFRQGAGTEAFF.